This note documents a single T cell receptor (beta chain) sequence. Its antigen remains unidentified. The study sampled nominally healthy donors, though unrecorded immune exposures were likely. Vbeta (60) and Jbeta (13) primers were used in the PCR. Libraries were prepared by immunoSEQ multiplex PCR; TCRdb keeps only in-frame clonotypes and omits some of them. Of 75,000 to 90,000 clones detected, under 80% appear once; the ten largest clones hold around 5.8%. The entry originates in a study of cytomegalovirus exposure and HLA in healthy donors. Study-wide points: Immune exposure was documented only through CMV serostatus. Productive rates of about 87% or about 30% were seen for most TCR beta V segments in an earlier analysis. Donors belonging to an Asian-associated ancestry cluster reportedly showed fewer N-insertions in productive TCRs than the roughly 670-donor mean, according to what a later analysis found.

The clonotype comes from a male donor in good health and CMV-seropositive. Material: PBMCs.

CDR3 coding DNA: TGTGCCAGCAGCCTTTTGCGGGAGGGCTCCGGGGAGCTGTTTTTT. Its translation is CASSLLREGSGELFF. The chain recombines TRBV11-3 with TRBJ2-2; 9 positions match TRBD2. J gave up 6 bases and V 5 bases, and 7 bases lay outside the gene matches. Per the germline V gene, CDR1 is SGHNT and CDR2 is YENEEA. The CDR3 is 15 amino acids.